This TCR beta chain originates from a study of blood T cell repertoires in COVID-19. Turning to the study itself: From T cells, B-cell-depleted T cells, or PBMCs came the material, which was cDNA or gDNA.

Sequenced by immunoSEQ multiplex PCR; TCRdb stores in-frame clones only, minus some. The table shows 60,000 to 85,000 clones, with approximately 84% occurring only once. Germline values: CDR1 LNHDA, CDR2 SQIVND (reference sequence). V lost 3 bases and J 2 bases, leaving 13 bases between the germline ends. The CDR3 is 15 residues long. The chain links TRBV19 to TRBJ1-2; D ambiguous. The sequence was obtained from a human donor in a cohort sampled during active COVID-19. The sample comprised peripheral blood. Here the CDR3 DNA reads TGTGCCAGTAGTATGTCCAGGCACGTAAACTATGGCTACACCTTC. Its protein is CASSMSRHVNYGYTF.